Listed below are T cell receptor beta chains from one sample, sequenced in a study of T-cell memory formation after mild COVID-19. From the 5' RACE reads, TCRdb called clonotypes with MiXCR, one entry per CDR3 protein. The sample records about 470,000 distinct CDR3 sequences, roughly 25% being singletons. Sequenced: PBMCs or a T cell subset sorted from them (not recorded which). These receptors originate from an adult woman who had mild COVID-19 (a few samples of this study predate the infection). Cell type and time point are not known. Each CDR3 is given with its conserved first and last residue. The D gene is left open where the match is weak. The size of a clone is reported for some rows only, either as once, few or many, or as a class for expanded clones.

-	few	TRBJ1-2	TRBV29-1	CVSRGTNYGYTF	TGCGTCTCCCGTGGGACGAACTATGGCTACACCTTC
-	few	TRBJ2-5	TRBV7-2	CASSAGVQTETQYF	TGTGCCAGCAGCGCAGGGGTACAGACCGAGACCCAGTACTTC
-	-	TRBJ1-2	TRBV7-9	CASSLAAGHYGYTF	TGTGCCAGCAGCTTAGCGGCAGGGCACTATGGCTACACCTTC
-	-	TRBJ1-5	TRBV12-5	CASGFHPAAHNQPQHF	TGTGCTAGTGGTTTCCACCCGGCGGCCCACAATCAGCCCCAGCATTTT
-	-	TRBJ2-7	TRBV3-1	CASSQPAGRGMSYEQYF	TGTGCCAGCAGCCAACCCGCCGGACGGGGGATGTCCTACGAGCAGTACTTC
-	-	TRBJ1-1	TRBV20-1	CSASGASGREAFF	TGCAGTGCTAGTGGCGCGTCAGGGAGGGAAGCTTTCTTT
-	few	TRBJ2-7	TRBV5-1	CASSFGGAATYEQYF	TGCGCCAGCAGCTTTGGTGGAGCAGCTACCTACGAGCAGTACTTC
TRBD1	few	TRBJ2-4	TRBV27	CASSPRQGWGNIQYF	TGTGCCAGCAGTCCGCGACAGGGGTGGGGGAACATTCAGTACTTC
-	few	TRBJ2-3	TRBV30	CAWTPGRTDTQYF	TGTGCCTGGACCCCTGGTAGGACAGATACGCAGTATTTT
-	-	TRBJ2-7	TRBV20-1	CSARRSYEQYF	TGCAGTGCTCGACGCTCCTACGAGCAGTACTTC
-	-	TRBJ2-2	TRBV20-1	CSARDLEVTGELFF	TGCAGTGCTAGAGATCTCGAGGTCACCGGGGAGCTGTTTTTT
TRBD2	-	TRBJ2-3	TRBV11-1	CASSPGLAVSTDTQYF	TGTGCCAGCAGCCCCGGACTAGCGGTTAGCACAGATACGCAGTATTTT
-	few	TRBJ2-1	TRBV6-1	CASRRLNNEQFF	TGTGCCAGCAGGAGGTTAAACAATGAGCAGTTCTTC
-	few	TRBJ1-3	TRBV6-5	CASSTGIGNTIYF	TGTGCCAGCAGTACAGGGATTGGAAACACCATATATTTT
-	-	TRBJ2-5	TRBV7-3	CASSSRPGVGWETQYF	TGTGCCAGCAGCTCGCGCCCGGGGGTGGGGTGGGAGACCCAGTACTTC
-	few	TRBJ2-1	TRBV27	CASSLGPYSYNEQFF	TGTGCCAGCAGCCTCGGACCCTACTCCTACAATGAGCAGTTCTTC
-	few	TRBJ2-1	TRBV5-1	CASSLGVPYNEQFF	TGCGCCAGCAGCTTGGGTGTCCCCTACAATGAGCAGTTCTTC
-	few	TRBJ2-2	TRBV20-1	CSASGGGPNTGELFF	TGCAGTGCTAGTGGCGGGGGCCCGAACACCGGGGAGCTGTTTTTT
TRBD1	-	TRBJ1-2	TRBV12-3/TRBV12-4	CASSLGGQGEGYTF	TGTGCCAGCAGTTTAGGTGGACAGGGTGAAGGCTACACCTTC
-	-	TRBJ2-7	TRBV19	CASSGTSRGFYEQYF	TGTGCCAGTAGCGGGACCTCCAGGGGATTTTACGAGCAGTACTTC
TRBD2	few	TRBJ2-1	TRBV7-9	CASRIAGVRNNEQFF	TGTGCCAGCAGGATAGCGGGGGTTCGTAACAATGAGCAGTTCTTC
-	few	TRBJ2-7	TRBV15	CATRTRSSYEQYF	TGTGCCACCAGAACTAGAAGCTCCTACGAGCAGTACTTC
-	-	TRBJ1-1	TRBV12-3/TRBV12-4	CASSAGYTEAFF	TGTGCCAGCAGCGCGGGGTACACTGAAGCTTTCTTT
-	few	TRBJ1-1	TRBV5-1	CASRFQGEVNTEAFF	TGCGCCAGCAGGTTCCAGGGTGAGGTGAACACTGAAGCTTTCTTT
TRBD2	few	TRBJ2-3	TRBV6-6	CASSYSAGGTDTQYF	TGTGCCAGCAGTTACTCAGCGGGAGGAACAGATACGCAGTATTTT
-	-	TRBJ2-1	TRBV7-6	CASSPLTISDNEQFF	TGTGCCAGCAGCCCTTTAACCATAAGCGACAATGAGCAGTTCTTC
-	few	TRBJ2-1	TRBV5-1	CASSPGPLTGAVHEQFF	TGCGCCAGCAGCCCCGGACCTCTTACGGGAGCGGTCCATGAGCAGTTCTTC
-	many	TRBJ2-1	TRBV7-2	CASSPYYNEQFF	TGTGCCAGCAGCCCTTACTACAATGAGCAGTTCTTC
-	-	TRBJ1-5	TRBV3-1	CASSSTPGLGGNQPQHF	TGTGCCAGCAGCTCAACCCCCGGGTTGGGAGGCAATCAGCCCCAGCATTTT
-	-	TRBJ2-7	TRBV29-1	CSVEPTGSSEQYF	TGCAGCGTTGAACCGACAGGCAGCAGCGAGCAGTACTTC
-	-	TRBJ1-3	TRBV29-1	CSVDRGGNTIYF	TGCAGCGTTGATCGAGGAGGAAACACCATATATTTT
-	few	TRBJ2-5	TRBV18	CASGLVSVETQYF	TGTGCCAGCGGGCTCGTCAGTGTCGAGACCCAGTACTTC
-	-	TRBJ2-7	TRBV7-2	CASSLVGGDPYEQYF	TGTGCCAGCAGCTTAGTGGGCGGGGACCCCTACGAGCAGTACTTC
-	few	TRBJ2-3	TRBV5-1	CASSPDPGGFTDTQYF	TGCGCCAGCAGCCCCGATCCAGGGGGGTTCACAGATACGCAGTATTTT